This T cell receptor (beta chain) was identified in a study of PD-L1 blockade in urothelial cancer (dated by TCRdb to 2016 to 2017). Regarding the complete study: Every patient began therapy in 2014 and was given atezolizumab 1,200 mg intravenously every 3 weeks. An exploratory multi-omic analysis was conducted of the somatic, immune and clinical correlates of response to PD-L1 blockade with atezolizumab in urothelial cancer. Durable clinical benefit was defined as a progression-free survival longer than 6 months, and TCR features were additionally tested against progression-free survival and overall survival. TCR sequencing covered pretreatment tumor samples and matched, serially collected peripheral blood taken before and after atezolizumab treatment. In the same patients, pretreatment tumors underwent whole exome sequencing and RNA sequencing in addition to TCR sequencing. An ECOG performance status of 0 or 1 was recorded for the patients, and 0 to 3 prior chemotherapy regimens had been received by the patients. About 90% of the 29 patients were males with bladder-origin urothelial cancer, and about 60% of the 29 reported a prior smoking history. Pretreatment blood TCR-seq was available for 30 or so patients, at least one posttreatment blood collection was obtained for 25 or so patients, and tumor TCR-seq was available for 25 or so patients. Blood samples gave a median of around 140,000 T cells and tens of thousands of unique TCRs, with a median clonality of roughly 0.081. Blood samples were analyzed 3 weeks after the start of treatment (second dose) and 6 weeks after the start of treatment. Roughly nine patients achieved durable clinical benefit and around 19 did not.

Points on this clone: There is no known antigen for this receptor. The input lacks base qualities; no much larger clone sits a single base away.

A cohort of around 29 patients with locally advanced or metastatic urothelial carcinoma, treated at Memorial Sloan Kettering on a trial protocol, was included. Peripheral blood mononuclear cells were collected pretreatment and during treatment, with between 1 and 8 total time points obtained per patient. The Qiagen DNeasy Blood extraction kit was used to purify genomic DNA from total PBMCs and tumor samples. PBMCs were collected pretreatment and during treatment, and were isolated and stored as previously described. The full study reports these points: Greater expansion of tumor-associated TCR clones in peripheral blood 3 weeks after the start of treatment was observed in patients with durable benefit (n ≈ 20, p = 0.022). A pretreatment peripheral blood TCR clonality below the median was linked to improved progression-free and overall survival. Because the sample size was small (n of about 30) and many of the analyses were exploratory, the results are meant to be hypothesis-generating.

To estimate absolute template abundance from read counts, synthetic TCR analog templates were spiked into each PCR. Using the immunoSEQ assay, TCRbeta CDR3 regions were amplified from genomic DNA with bias-controlled V and J gene primers. Sequencing of rearranged TCRbeta segments was done at approximately 20X coverage. Per the original workflow: Sequencing errors were corrected by clustering and CDR3s were annotated against IMGT to assign V, D and J genes. Only productive TCRbeta rearrangements were used in downstream analyses, excluding out-of-frame or stop-codon sequences. Clonality was calculated as one minus the Shannon entropy normalized by the log of the number of unique productive sequences. Clones differing between time points or between blood and tumor were identified using Fisher's exact test with Benjamini-Hochberg correction, with an adjusted p below 0.01 applied as the threshold. This immuneACCESS table, as held by TCRdb, lists in-frame sequences with V and J called but not all clones. Of the missing ones, under half trace to an unresolved V gene in checked studies; the others have no known cause. V and J calls plus clone size are reproduced from that table; the DNA served to infer D and trimming. Recorded for this sample are more than 50,000 clones; approximately 80% of them occurred a single time. Of the sample, under 5% falls within the top ten clones.

Cut back by 4 bases and 3 bases, the V and J ends lie 9 bases apart. There are 13 amino acids in the CDR3, from cysteine to phenylalanine inclusive. Only the CDR3 region is kept as DNA, spanning 39 bases read in frame from base 1. Sequences MRHNA (CDR1) and SNTAGT (CDR2) are obtained from the germline V gene. The sample in question was PBMCs, obtained around atezolizumab (anti-PD-L1) treatment. This sequence uses TRBV6-4 and TRBJ1-1, with no reliable assignment of the D segment. The source of this sequence is a man between 70 and 80 years old with urothelial cancer. The CDR3 corresponds to CASSAGRDTEAFF. The DNA sequence reads TGTGCCAGCAGTGCGGGGAGGGACACTGAAGCTTTCTTT.